One sample yielded the 15 T cell receptor beta chains listed below, sequenced in a study of shared clonotypes between healthy human individuals. Clones were sequenced by immunoSEQ multiplex PCR, and TCRdb holds only the in-frame ones, with some missing. This sample has approximately 2,300,000 clones; less than 95% occur once, and the top ten carry roughly 0.34%. Sequenced material: naive CD4+ T cells from PBMCs. Sample subset: CD45RA+ positively selected. Every receptor here comes from a man between 18 and 35 years old in good health. Some clones in this sample may be carry-over from other donors' samples.

The J gene is TRBJ2-1, the V gene TRBV5-4; 8 nucleotides align to TRBD1. The CDR3 sequence is 15 residues long. The junction had 8 bases not matched to a gene; V was cut back by 5 bases and J by 4 bases. Per the germline V gene, CDR1 is SGHNT and CDR2 is YYREEE (reference sequence). CDR3 loop: CASRRGGQGYNEQFF. In DNA form, the CDR3 reads TGTGCCAGCAGGCGAGGCGGACAGGGTTACAATGAGCAGTTCTTC.

This sequence joins TRBV28 and TRBJ2-5, with 8 bases fitting TRBD1. Germline loops: CDR1 MDHEN, CDR2 SYDVKM. Unmatched junction bases numbered 11, after V lost 5 bases and J lost 3 bases. There are 16 residues in the CDR3. CDR3 residues: CASSPRGQGNEETQYF. The CDR3 DNA is TGTGCCAGCAGTCCACGAGGACAGGGCAACGAAGAGACCCAGTACTTC.

The rearrangement links TRBV5-1 to TRBJ2-7; D remains unclear. The CDR3 covers 13 residues. Germline CDR1 reads SGHRS; CDR2 reads YFSETQ. V was cut by 0 bases and J by 3 bases, with 7 bases left in between. CDR3 loop: CASSLVTRYEQYF. DNA of the CDR3: TGCGCCAGCAGCTTGGTGACACGCTACGAGCAGTACTTC.

V gene TRBV30 combines with J gene TRBJ2-1, with TRBD1 as a possible D gene (5 bases). The CDR3 contains 13 residues. From germline, CDR1 is GTSNPN and CDR2 SVGIG (reference sequence). V dropped 1 base and J dropped 7 bases, with 11 bases sitting between them. The DNA for the CDR3 is TGTGCCTGGAGTGCCCGCAGGGATAATGAGCAGTTCTTC. It is translated as CAWSARRDNEQFF.

This clone was recorded only once. At the DNA level, this CDR3 is encoded by other sequences in the same sample as well. The chain has TRBV7-9 and TRBJ1-1; TRBD1 might be the D (5 bases). This CDR3 is 12 amino acids long. Trimming pared 5 bases from V and 5 bases from J, leaving 9 bases between. Germline CDR1 reads SEHNR; CDR2 reads FQNEAQ (reference sequence). The CDR3 nucleotides read TGTGCCAGCAGCCCTAGGGGAACTGAAGCTTTCTTT. Translating it yields CASSPRGTEAFF.

The chain is built from TRBV10-3 and TRBJ1-2, with a tentative D call TRBD1 (6 bases). The CDR3 has 12 amino acids. The V gene's germline CDR1 is ENHRY and CDR2 SYGVKD. The V and J ends lost 2 bases and 12 bases respectively, with 13 bases between them. CDR3 bases: TGTGCCATCAGTGAGGGCGAGGGGGAGAACACCTTC. It codes for CAISEGEGENTF.

The genes are TRBV27 and TRBJ2-1; TRBD2 matches at 7 bases. Germline CDR1 is MNHEY and CDR2 is SMNVEV (reference sequence). There are 17 residues in the CDR3. After removal of 6 bases from V and 7 bases from J, the junction contained 18 bases not matched to a gene. CDR3 sequence: CASSQLILAANGNEQFF. CDR3 DNA sequence: TGTGCCAGCAGCCAACTGATTCTAGCGGCTAACGGGAATGAGCAGTTCTTC.

The CDR3 sequence: CASSLGASGTYEQYF. The CDR3 region has the DNA TGTGCCAGCAGCTTAGGGGCTAGCGGTACCTACGAGCAGTACTTC. This chain connects TRBV7-8 to TRBJ2-7; TRBD2 agrees at 7 bases. V lost 1 base, J lost 2 bases, and 5 bases stayed unmatched. Germline CDR1 is SGHVS and CDR2 is FQNEAQ. The CDR3 loop spans 15 amino acids.

The chain uses TRBV11-2 and TRBJ1-2, with a tentative D call TRBD1 (6 bases). The germline gives CDR1 SGHAT, CDR2 FQNNGV. The CDR3 is 17 amino acids. Trimming pared 3 bases from V and 4 bases from J, leaving 21 bases between. This CDR3 reads CASSLGRQAELFYGYTF. DNA for the CDR3: TGTGCCAGCAGCTTGGGCAGACAGGCGGAGTTGTTCTATGGCTACACCTTC.

The V and J genes are TRBV11-2 and TRBJ2-5, with D maybe TRBD1 (6 bases). Trimming stripped 5 bases from V and 0 bases from J, with 10 bases between. The CDR3 is made up of 14 amino acids. From germline, CDR1 is SGHAT and CDR2 FQNNGV. The CDR3, as DNA: TGTGCCAGCAGCCGTACAGGGTACCAAGAGACCCAGTACTTC. It codes for CASSRTGYQETQYF.

This chain connects TRBV18 to TRBJ2-1; 13 bases line up with TRBD2. CDR3 size: 16 residues. The J segment lost 7 bases and the V segment lost 5 bases, leaving 8 bases of the junction unmatched. The germline V gene has CDR1 KGHSH and CDR2 LQKENI. The CDR3 nucleotides read TGTGCCAGCTCAGCGCTGGGACTAGCGGGATGGAATGAGCAGTTCTTC. Encoded protein: CASSALGLAGWNEQFF.

The chain combines TRBV18 with TRBJ2-5; 12 bases line up with TRBD1. The CDR3 loop spans 15 amino acids. CDR1 is KGHSH, CDR2 LQKENI, per germline. V dropped 5 bases and J dropped 5; count of bases not matched to a gene: 6. The CDR3 here is CASSTGQGATETQYF. The CDR3 DNA is TGTGCCAGCTCAACGGGACAGGGGGCAACGGAGACCCAGTACTTC.

V gene TRBV18 combines with J gene TRBJ1-1, with D hard to call. The CDR3 sequence is 12 residues long. Germline-derived CDR1 and CDR2 are KGHSH and LQKENI. The V gene lost 4 bases and the J gene lost 7 bases, with 10 bases spanning the gap. The CDR3 bases are TGTGCCAGCTCACTGGCCGCCTTTGAAGCTTTCTTT. Amino acid sequence: CASSLAAFEAFF.

J is TRBJ1-1 and V is TRBV5-1; D might be TRBD1 (5 bases). V shed 1 base and J shed 4 bases, with 20 bases lying between them. The CDR3 consists of 17 residues. Germline lookup yields CDR1 SGHRS and CDR2 YFSETQ. CDR3 sequence: CASSLRAGPSPGTEAFF. DNA for the CDR3: TGCGCCAGCAGCTTGAGAGCAGGGCCGTCCCCGGGCACTGAAGCTTTCTTT.

V and J are TRBV28 and TRBJ2-1; a possible D gene is TRBD2 (6 bases). Germline CDR1 reads MDHEN; CDR2 reads SYDVKM. V dropped 8 bases and J dropped 3 bases, with 11 bases sitting between them. This CDR3 has 13 amino acids. CDR3 in DNA: TGTGCCAGCCAAGTAGCGGACTACAATGAGCAGTTCTTC. Translation: CASQVADYNEQFF.